The entry below describes one TCR beta chain. Its cognate antigen is unknown. Some clones are missing from TCRdb's copy, which holds only in-frame ones; the method was immunoSEQ multiplex PCR. Of around 70,000 clones in the sample, around 87% were seen once. The data originate from a study of a mutant IDH1 vaccine in newly diagnosed glioma. The overall study: Sex distribution of treated patients was roughly 60% male and 37.5% female; mean age was around 40 years.

General study results and limits: Pseudoprogression seemed unrelated to changes in top peripheral T cell clonotypes.

Germline loops: CDR1 MNHEY, CDR2 SMNVEV (reference sequence). This CDR3 contains 18 residues. J lost 2 bases, V lost 6 bases, and 13 bases had no gene match. The sample's time point: week 35, safety follow-up. It was 300 ug of mutant IDH1 20-mer peptide that made up each vaccine dose, given with topical imiquimod. In weeks 1, 3, 5, 7, 11, 15, 19 and 23, patients were vaccinated. V gene TRBV27 combines with J gene TRBJ2-2; TRBD2 matches 9 bases. The source of this sequence is a man aged 30 to 45 with glioma. The input for sequencing was PBMCs, taken from a glioma patient whose treatment included an IDH1 peptide vaccine. CDR3 loop: CASSPLGLARSNTGELFF. Here the CDR3 DNA reads TGTGCCAGCAGCCCGCTCGGACTAGCGAGAAGTAACACCGGGGAGCTGTTTTTT.